These 13 T cell receptor beta chains came from one sample sequenced in a study of CXCR3-negative and CXCR3-positive naive CD8 T cells (dated by TCRdb to about 2019). These reads were obtained on a NextSeq 550. The Human TCR Profiling Kit (MiLaboratory) was used to make UMI-labeled 5' RACE TRB cDNA libraries. Once TCRdb had reprocessed the reads, it stored one entry per CDR3 protein sequence and supplied no DNA. The table for this sample records over 100,000 distinct CDR3 sequences. Of the sample, 0.49% is held by the ten largest clones. Sequencing used naive CXCR3- CD8+ T cells from blood. According to the study, the label for this sample's cell subset or site signals: CD45RO-CCR7+CD27+CD95- naive CD8+ T cells lacking CXCR3 (TNR3-). These receptors were taken from a human donor in good health. Some clones in this sample may be carry-over from other donors' samples.

The gene calls are TRBV10-3 and TRBJ2-5; TCRdb indicates TRBD1, and absent DNA this call remains unverified. Germline V gives CDR1 ENHRY, CDR2 SYGVKD. The length of the CDR3 is 15 residues. CDR3 sequence reads: CAISEPDRGPETQYF.

This sequence joins TRBV20-1 and TRBJ2-5; there is no DNA to check the TCRdb D call of TRBD1. This CDR3 has 13 amino acids. CDR1 is DFQATT and CDR2 is SNEGSKA in the germline V gene (reference sequence). This CDR3 reads CSATRQVEETQYF.

The gene calls are TRBV25-1 and TRBJ2-7; no DNA is available, so the TRBD1 call from TCRdb remains unchecked. This CDR3 comprises 17 residues. Germline CDR1 MGHDK, CDR2 SYGVNS. CDR3 sequence reads: CASSEYTGTGGWYEQYF.

The chain has TRBV5-1 and TRBJ2-1; with no DNA, the TCRdb D assignment of TRBD1 cannot be verified. Germline-derived CDR1 and CDR2 are SGHRS and YFSETQ. This CDR3 is built from 16 residues. Here the CDR3 reads CASSLERTGSYNEQFF.

The rearrangement uses TRBV14 and TRBJ2-3; TCRdb picks TRBD1, but there is no DNA to check that call. The CDR3 spans 14 residues. Germline CDR1 reads SGHDN; CDR2 reads FVKESK. The CDR3 region is CASSHRTGPDTQYF.

This chain joins TRBV6-1 and TRBJ1-1; lacking DNA, the TRBD1 call made by TCRdb goes unchecked. The CDR3 is 14 amino acids. Looked up from germline, CDR1 is MNHNS and CDR2 is SASEGT. This chain's CDR3 is CASSQGGGGAEAFF.

The V and J genes are TRBV13 and TRBJ2-7; TCRdb calls TRBD1, which cannot be checked without DNA. Germline V gives CDR1 PRHDT, CDR2 FYEKMQ (reference sequence). The CDR3 totals 16 residues. CDR3 amino acids: CASSSSLDRVPSEQYF.

V and J are TRBV6-1 and TRBJ1-1. The CDR3 is 15 residues long. Germline V gives CDR1 MNHNS, CDR2 SASEGT. The chain's CDR3 is CASSISRAPNTEAFF.

This CDR3 is CASSSDSFYQPQHF. The chain has TRBV7-9 and TRBJ1-5. CDR1 SEHNR and CDR2 FQNEAQ come from the germline V gene (reference sequence). There are 14 residues in the CDR3.

The chain recombines TRBV3-1 with TRBJ2-1; TCRdb gives TRBD1 as the D gene, but with no DNA this cannot be confirmed. Per germline, CDR1 LGHDT and CDR2 YNNKEL (reference sequence). The CDR3 covers 17 residues. CDR3 protein: CASSHGTGGEILDEQFF.

The chain is built from TRBV5-1 and TRBJ2-7; TCRdb names TRBD1, which stays unverified in the absence of DNA. Germline assignment: CDR1 SGHRS and CDR2 YFSETQ. The CDR3 sequence is 15 residues long. CDR3 protein: CASSLAGTGSYEQYF. The whole variable domain, remainder taken from reference TRBV5-1 and TRBJ2-7, is KAGVTQTPRYLIKTRGQQVTLSCSPISGHRSVSWYQQTPGQGLQFLFEYFSETQRNKGNFPGRFSGRQFSNSRSEMNVSTLELGDSALYLCASSLAGTGSYEQYFGPGTRLTVT.

This chain connects TRBV5-1 to TRBJ2-7; TCRdb calls TRBD2, which cannot be checked without DNA. Per germline, CDR1 SGHRS and CDR2 YFSETQ. This CDR3 region has 14 residues. The CDR3 spells CASSNQGPAGEQYF.

The chain is built from TRBV28 and TRBJ2-3; checking the TCRdb D call of TRBD2 is not possible without DNA. The V gene's germline CDR1 is MDHEN and CDR2 SYDVKM. The CDR3 has 18 residues. CDR3 loop: CASSFTSGGAVWTDTQYF.